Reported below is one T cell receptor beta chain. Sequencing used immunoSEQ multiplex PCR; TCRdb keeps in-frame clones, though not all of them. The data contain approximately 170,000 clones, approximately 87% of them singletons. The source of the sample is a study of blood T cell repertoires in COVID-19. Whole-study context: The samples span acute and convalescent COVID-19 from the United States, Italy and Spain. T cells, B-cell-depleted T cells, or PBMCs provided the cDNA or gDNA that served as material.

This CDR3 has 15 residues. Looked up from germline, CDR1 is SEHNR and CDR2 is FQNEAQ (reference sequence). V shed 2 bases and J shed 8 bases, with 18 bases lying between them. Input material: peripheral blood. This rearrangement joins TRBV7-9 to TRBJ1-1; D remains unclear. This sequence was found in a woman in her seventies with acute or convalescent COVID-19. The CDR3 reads CASSLTPGEAGEAFF. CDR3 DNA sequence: TGTGCCAGCAGCTTAACCCCGGGAGAGGCGGGGGAAGCTTTCTTT.